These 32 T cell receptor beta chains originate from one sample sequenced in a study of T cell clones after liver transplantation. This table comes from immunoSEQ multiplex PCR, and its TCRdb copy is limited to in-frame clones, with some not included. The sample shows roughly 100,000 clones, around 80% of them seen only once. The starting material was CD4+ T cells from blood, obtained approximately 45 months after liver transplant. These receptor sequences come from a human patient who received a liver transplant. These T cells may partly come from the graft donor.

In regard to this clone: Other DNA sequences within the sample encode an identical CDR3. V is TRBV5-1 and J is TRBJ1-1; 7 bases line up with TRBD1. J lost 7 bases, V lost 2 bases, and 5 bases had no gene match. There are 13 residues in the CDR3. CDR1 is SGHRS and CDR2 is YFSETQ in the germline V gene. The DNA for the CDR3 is TGCGCCAGCAGCTTCATCCGGGACAGTGAAGCTTTCTTT. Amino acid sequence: CASSFIRDSEAFF.

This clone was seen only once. CDR3 sequence (DNA): TGTGCCAGCAGCTTAAGTAAACAGGACCTCTATGGCTACACCTTC. This gives the protein CASSLSKQDLYGYTF. V gene TRBV7-3 combines with J gene TRBJ1-2; D may be TRBD1 (5 bases). From germline, CDR1 is SGHTA and CDR2 FQGTGA. This CDR3 has 15 amino acids. Trimming shortened V by 1 base and J by 4 bases, and 13 bases separated the two germline ends.

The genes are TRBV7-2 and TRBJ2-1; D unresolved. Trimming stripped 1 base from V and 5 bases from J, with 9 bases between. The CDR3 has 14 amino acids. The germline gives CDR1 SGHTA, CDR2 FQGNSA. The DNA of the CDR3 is TGTGCCAGCAGCTTAGGGTACGGTGACAATGAGCAGTTCTTC. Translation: CASSLGYGDNEQFF.

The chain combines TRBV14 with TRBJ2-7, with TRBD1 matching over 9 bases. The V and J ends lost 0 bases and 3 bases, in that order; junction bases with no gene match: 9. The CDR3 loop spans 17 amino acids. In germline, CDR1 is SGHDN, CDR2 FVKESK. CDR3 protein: CASSQDAAGQGFYEQYF. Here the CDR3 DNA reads TGTGCCAGCAGCCAAGATGCGGCGGGACAGGGATTCTACGAGCAGTACTTC. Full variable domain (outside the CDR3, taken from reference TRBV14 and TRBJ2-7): EAGVTQFPSHSVIEKGQTVTLRCDPISGHDNLYWYRRVMGKEIKFLLHFVKESKQDESGMPNNRFLAERTGGTYSTLKVQPAELEDSGVYFCASSQDAAGQGFYEQYFGPGTRLTVT.

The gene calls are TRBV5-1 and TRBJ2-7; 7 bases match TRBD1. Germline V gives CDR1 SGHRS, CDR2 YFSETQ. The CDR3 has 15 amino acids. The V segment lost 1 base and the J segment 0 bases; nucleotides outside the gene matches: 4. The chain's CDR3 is CASSLNRGTSYEQYF. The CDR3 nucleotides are TGCGCCAGCAGCTTGAACAGGGGTACCTCCTACGAGCAGTACTTC.

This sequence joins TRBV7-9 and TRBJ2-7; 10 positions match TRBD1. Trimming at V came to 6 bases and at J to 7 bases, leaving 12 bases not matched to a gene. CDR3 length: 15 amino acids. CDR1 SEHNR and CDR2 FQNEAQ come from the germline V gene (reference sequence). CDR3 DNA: TGTGCCAGCAGTCGACAGGGGGCAAGGTCGGGTGAGCAGTACTTC. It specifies CASSRQGARSGEQYF.

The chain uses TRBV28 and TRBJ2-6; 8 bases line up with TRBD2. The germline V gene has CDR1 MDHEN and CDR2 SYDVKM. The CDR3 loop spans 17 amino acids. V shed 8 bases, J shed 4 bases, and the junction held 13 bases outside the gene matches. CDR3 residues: CASVGLASMLGANVLTF. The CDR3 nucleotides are TGTGCCAGCGTCGGACTAGCTAGTATGTTGGGGGCCAACGTCCTGACTTTC.

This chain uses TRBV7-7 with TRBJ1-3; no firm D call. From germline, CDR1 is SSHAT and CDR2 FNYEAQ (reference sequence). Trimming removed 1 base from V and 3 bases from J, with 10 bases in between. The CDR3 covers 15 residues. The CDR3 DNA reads TGTGCCAGCAGCTTAGATGCAACGGTTGGAAACACCATATATTTT. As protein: CASSLDATVGNTIYF.

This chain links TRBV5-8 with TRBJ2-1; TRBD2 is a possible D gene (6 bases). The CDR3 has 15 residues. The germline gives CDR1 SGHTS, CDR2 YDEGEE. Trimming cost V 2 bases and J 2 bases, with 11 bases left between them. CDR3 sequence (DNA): TGTGCCAGCAGCTTACGCGGGGTTGCCTACAATGAGCAGTTCTTC. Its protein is CASSLRGVAYNEQFF.

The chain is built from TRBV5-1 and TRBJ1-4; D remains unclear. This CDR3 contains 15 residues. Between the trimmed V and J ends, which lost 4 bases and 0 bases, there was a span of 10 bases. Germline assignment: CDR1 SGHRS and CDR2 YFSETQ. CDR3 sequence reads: CASSPAPATNEKLFF. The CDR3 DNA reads TGCGCCAGCAGCCCGGCCCCAGCAACTAATGAAAAACTGTTTTTT.

The chain's CDR3 is CASSQSRDRFYEQYF. CDR3 nucleotide sequence: TGTGCCAGCAGCCAAAGCCGGGACAGATTTTACGAGCAGTACTTC. The chain has TRBV14 and TRBJ2-7; 7 bases line up with TRBD1. The CDR3 runs 15 residues. The germline CDR1 and CDR2 sequences are SGHDN and FVKESK. The J segment lost 4 bases and the V segment lost 2 bases, leaving 8 bases of the junction unmatched.

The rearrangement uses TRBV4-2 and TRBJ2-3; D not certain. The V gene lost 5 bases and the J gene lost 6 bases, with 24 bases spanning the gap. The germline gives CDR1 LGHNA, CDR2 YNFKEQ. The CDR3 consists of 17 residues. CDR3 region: CASSRGEPALSSDTQYF. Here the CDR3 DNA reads TGTGCCAGCAGCAGAGGAGAGCCTGCCCTGTCCTCGGATACGCAGTATTTT.

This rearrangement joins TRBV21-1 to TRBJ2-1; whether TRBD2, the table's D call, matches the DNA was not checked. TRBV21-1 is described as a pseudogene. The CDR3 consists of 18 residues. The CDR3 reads CASSKGGRGSGSRNEQFF. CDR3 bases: TGTGCCAGCAGCAAAGGAGGGAGGGGTAGCGGGAGTCGGAATGAGCAGTTCTTC.

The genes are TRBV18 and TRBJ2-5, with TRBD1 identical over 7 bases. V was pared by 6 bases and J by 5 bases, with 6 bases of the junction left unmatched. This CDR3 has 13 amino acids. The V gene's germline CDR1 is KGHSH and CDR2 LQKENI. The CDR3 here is CASSSGQAETQYF. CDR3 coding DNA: TGTGCCAGCTCGTCAGGACAGGCGGAGACCCAGTACTTC.

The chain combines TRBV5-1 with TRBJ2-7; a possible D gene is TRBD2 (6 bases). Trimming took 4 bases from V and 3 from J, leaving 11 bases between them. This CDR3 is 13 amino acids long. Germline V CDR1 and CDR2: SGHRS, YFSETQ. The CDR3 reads CASSDGGGYEQYF. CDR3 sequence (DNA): TGCGCCAGCAGCGACGGGGGAGGCTACGAGCAGTACTTC. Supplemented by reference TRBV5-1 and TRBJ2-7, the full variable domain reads KAGVTQTPRYLIKTRGQQVTLSCSPISGHRSVSWYQQTPGQGLQFLFEYFSETQRNKGNFPGRFSGRQFSNSRSEMNVSTLELGDSALYLCASSDGGGYEQYFGPGTRLTVT.

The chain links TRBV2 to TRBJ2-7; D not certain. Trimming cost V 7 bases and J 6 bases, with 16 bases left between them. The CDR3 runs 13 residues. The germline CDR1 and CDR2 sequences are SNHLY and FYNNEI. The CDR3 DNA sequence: TGTGCCAGCAACTACTACCCAGAGCGCGAGCAGTACTTC. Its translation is CASNYYPEREQYF.

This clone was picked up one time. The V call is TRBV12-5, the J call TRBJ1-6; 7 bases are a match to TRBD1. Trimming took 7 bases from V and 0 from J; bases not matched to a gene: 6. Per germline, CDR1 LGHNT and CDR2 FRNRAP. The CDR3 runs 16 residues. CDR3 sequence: CASALQGGSYNSPLHF. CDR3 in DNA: TGTGCTAGTGCCCTCCAGGGGGGCTCCTATAATTCACCCCTCCACTTT.

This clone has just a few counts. CDR3 sequence: CASSQSADQPQHF. The CDR3 DNA reads as TGCGCCAGCAGTCAATCGGCCGATCAGCCCCAGCATTTT. The chain recombines TRBV23-1 with TRBJ1-5; the D is unclear. TRBV23-1 is labeled an ORF, and its function is uncertain. The CDR3 has 13 residues. The V gene lost 0 bases and the J gene lost 5 bases, with 5 bases spanning the gap.

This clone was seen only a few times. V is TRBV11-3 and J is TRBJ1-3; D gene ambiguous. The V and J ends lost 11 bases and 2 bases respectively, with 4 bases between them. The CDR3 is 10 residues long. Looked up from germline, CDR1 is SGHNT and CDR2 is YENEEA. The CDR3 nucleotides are TGTGCCTTTCCTGGAAACACCATATATTTT. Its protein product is CAFPGNTIYF. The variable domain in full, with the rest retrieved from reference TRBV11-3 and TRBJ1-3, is EAGVVQSPRYKIIEKKQPVAFWCNPISGHNTLYWYLQNLGQGPELLIRYENEEAVDDSQLPKDRFSAERLKGVDSTLKIQPAELGDSAVYLCAFPGNTIYFGEGSWLTVV.

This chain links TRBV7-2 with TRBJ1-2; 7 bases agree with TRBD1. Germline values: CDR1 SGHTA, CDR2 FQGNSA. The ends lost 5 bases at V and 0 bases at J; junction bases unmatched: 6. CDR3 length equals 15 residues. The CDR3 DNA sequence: TGTGCCAGCAGCACCAACAGGGGTCCTAACTATGGCTACACCTTC. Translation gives CASSTNRGPNYGYTF.

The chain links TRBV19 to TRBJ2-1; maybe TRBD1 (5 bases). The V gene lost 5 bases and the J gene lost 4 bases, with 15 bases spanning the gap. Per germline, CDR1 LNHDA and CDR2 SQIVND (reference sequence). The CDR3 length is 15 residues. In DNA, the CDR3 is TGTGCCAGTAGTCCTGGTCTGGGGCAGTACAATGAGCAGTTCTTC. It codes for CASSPGLGQYNEQFF.

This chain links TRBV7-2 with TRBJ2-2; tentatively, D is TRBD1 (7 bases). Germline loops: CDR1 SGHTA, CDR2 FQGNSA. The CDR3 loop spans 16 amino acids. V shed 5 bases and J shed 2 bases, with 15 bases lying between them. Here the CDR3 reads CASSPRGAGNTGELFF. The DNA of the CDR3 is TGTGCCAGCAGCCCCAGGGGGGCCGGAAACACCGGGGAGCTGTTTTTT. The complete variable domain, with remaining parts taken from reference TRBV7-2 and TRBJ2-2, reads GAGVSQSPSNKVTEKGKDVELRCDPISGHTALYWYRQSLGQGLEFLIYFQGNSAPDKSGLPSDRFSAERTGGSVSTLTIQRTQQEDSAVYLCASSPRGAGNTGELFFGEGSRLTVL.

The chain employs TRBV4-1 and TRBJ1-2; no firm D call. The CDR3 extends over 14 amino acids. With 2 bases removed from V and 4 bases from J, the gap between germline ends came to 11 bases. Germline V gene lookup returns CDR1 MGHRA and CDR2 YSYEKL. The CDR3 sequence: CASSQTPSIYGYTF. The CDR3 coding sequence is TGCGCCAGCAGCCAAACCCCCAGCATCTATGGCTACACCTTC.

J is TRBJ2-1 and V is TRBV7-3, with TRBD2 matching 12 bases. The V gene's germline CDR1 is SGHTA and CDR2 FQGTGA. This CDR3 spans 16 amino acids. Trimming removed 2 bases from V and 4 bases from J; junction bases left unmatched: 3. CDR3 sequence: CASSLLAGGLYNEQFF. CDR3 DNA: TGTGCCAGCAGCTTACTAGCGGGAGGGCTTTACAATGAGCAGTTCTTC.

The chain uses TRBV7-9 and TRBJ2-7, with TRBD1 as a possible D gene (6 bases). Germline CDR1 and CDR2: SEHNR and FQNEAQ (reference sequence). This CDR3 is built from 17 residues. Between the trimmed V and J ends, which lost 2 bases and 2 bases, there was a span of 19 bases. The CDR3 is CASSLPFTGIQTYEQYF. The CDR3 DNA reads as TGTGCCAGCAGCTTACCCTTTACAGGGATCCAAACCTACGAGCAGTACTTC.

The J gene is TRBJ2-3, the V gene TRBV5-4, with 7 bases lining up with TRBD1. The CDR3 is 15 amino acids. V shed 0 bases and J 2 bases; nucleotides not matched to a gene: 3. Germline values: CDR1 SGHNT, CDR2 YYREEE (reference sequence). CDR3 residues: CASSLGRGITDTQYF. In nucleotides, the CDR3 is TGTGCCAGCAGCTTGGGCAGGGGGATCACAGATACGCAGTATTTT.

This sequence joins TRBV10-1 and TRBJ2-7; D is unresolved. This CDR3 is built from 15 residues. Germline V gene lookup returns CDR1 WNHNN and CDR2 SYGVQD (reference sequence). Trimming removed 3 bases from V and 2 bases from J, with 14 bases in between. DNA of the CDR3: TGCGCCAGCAGTGACCGAATCACCAAACCCTACGAGCAGTACTTC. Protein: CASSDRITKPYEQYF.

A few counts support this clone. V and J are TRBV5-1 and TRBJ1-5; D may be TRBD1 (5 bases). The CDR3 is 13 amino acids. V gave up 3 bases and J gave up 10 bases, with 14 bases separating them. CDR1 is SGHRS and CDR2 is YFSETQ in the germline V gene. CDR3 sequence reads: CASSYDRKGPQHF. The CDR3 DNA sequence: TGCGCCAGCAGCTACGACAGAAAGGGACCCCAGCATTTT.

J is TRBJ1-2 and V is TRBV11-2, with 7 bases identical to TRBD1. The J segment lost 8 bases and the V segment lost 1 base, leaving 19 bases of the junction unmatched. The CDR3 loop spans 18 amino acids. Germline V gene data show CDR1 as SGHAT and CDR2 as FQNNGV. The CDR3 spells CASSLVGGTAFLLGGYTF. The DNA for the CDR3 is TGTGCCAGCAGCTTAGTCGGAGGGACAGCTTTTCTTCTGGGGGGCTACACCTTC.

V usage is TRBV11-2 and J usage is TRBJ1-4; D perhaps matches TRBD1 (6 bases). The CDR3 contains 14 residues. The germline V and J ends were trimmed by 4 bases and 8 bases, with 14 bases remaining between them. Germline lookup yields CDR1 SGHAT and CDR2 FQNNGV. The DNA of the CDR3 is TGTGCCAGCAGCTCGGGACACGGCAAGGAAAAACTGTTTTTT. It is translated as CASSSGHGKEKLFF.

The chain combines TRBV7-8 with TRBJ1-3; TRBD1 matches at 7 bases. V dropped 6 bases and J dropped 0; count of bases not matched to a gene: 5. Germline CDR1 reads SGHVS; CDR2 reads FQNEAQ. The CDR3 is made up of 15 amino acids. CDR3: CASSRGQISGNTIYF. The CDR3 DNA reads TGTGCCAGCAGTAGGGGACAGATCTCTGGAAACACCATATATTTT.

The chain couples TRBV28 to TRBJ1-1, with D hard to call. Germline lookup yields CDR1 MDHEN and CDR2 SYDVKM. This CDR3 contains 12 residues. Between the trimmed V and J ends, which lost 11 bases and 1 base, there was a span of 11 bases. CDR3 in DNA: TGTGCCGGACCGCATGGGAACACTGAAGCTTTCTTT. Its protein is CAGPHGNTEAFF.